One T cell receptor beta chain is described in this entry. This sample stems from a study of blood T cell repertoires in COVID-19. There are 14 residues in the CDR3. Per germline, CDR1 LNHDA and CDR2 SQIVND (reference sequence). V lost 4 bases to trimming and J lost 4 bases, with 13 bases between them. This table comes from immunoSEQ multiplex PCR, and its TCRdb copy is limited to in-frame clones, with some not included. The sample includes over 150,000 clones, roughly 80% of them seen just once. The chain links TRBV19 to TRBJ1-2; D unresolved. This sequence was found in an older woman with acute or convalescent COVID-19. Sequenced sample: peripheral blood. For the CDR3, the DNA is TGTGCCAGTAGTAGTGGAGCAGCCAGCTATGGCTACACCTTC. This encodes CASSSGAASYGYTF.